These 26 T cell receptor beta chains came from one sample sequenced in a study of blood T cell repertoires in COVID-19. Generated by immunoSEQ multiplex PCR, the TCRdb table keeps only in-frame clones and is missing some. The sample yields about 220,000 clones, approximately 82% seen once. What was sequenced was peripheral blood. These receptors came from a man between 35 and 55 years old who had recovered from COVID-19.

The gene calls are TRBV27 and TRBJ2-5; the match to TRBD1 covers 7 bases. J was trimmed by 5 bases and V by 4 bases; bases with no gene match: 16. CDR1 MNHEY and CDR2 SMNVEV come from the germline V gene (reference sequence). CDR3 length: 17 residues. The CDR3 nucleotides are TGTGCCAGCAGTTCCGGAAACGAAGTAGGGGGCTTTGAGACCCAGTACTTC. It yields the protein CASSSGNEVGGFETQYF.

This clone came up once. The CDR3 nucleotides read TGTGCCAGCAGTGCTCGGAGGGCCGGAAACACCATATATTTT. This translates into CASSARRAGNTIYF. The V call is TRBV27, the J call TRBJ1-3; D remains ambiguous. The CDR3 spans 14 residues. Deletions cut 5 bases from V and 4 bases from J, with 12 bases between. Germline lookup yields CDR1 MNHEY and CDR2 SMNVEV (reference sequence).

The chain couples TRBV19 to TRBJ1-2, with D possibly matching TRBD1 (5 bases). Germline-derived CDR1 and CDR2 are LNHDA and SQIVND (reference sequence). The CDR3 consists of 13 residues. Trimming removed 10 bases from V and 7 bases from J, with 19 bases in between. The CDR3 DNA reads as TGTGCCACCCTGAGGTGGGGCCCAGGTGGCTACACCTTC. Protein: CATLRWGPGGYTF.

The genes are TRBV18 and TRBJ1-2; a possible D gene is TRBD1 (6 bases). This CDR3 is 15 amino acids long. Between the trimmed V and J ends, which lost 5 bases and 0 bases, there was a span of 13 bases. Per the germline V gene, CDR1 is KGHSH and CDR2 is LQKENI. CDR3 sequence reads: CASSADRLANYGYTF. DNA for the CDR3: TGTGCCAGCTCAGCAGACAGGTTGGCTAACTATGGCTACACCTTC.

For the CDR3, the DNA is TGTGCCAGCAGTTACGGGACAGGGAGCTCTGGAAACACCATATATTTT. This translates into CASSYGTGSSGNTIYF. This sequence joins TRBV5-4 and TRBJ1-3, with TRBD1 matching over 9 bases. Germline trimming cut 5 bases from V and 0 bases from J; bases unmatched to any gene: 6. The CDR3 has 16 residues. The germline V gene has CDR1 SGHNT and CDR2 YYREEE (reference sequence).

The chain links TRBV19 to TRBJ1-1, with 7 bases that match TRBD1. The CDR3 length is 13 residues. Germline lookup yields CDR1 LNHDA and CDR2 SQIVND (reference sequence). With 8 bases clipped from V and 1 base from J, the junction kept 4 bases outside the gene matches. The CDR3 spells CASRGQPNTEAFF. CDR3 coding DNA: TGTGCCAGTCGGGGACAGCCGAACACTGAAGCTTTCTTT.

V is TRBV30 and J is TRBJ1-4; 7 bases agree with TRBD1. The trim removed 3 bases at V and 4 bases at J, leaving 11 bases unmatched. CDR3 length: 16 amino acids. Germline CDR1 reads GTSNPN; CDR2 reads SVGIG (reference sequence). This chain's CDR3 is CAWRKQGQRLNEKLFF. The CDR3 DNA reads as TGTGCCTGGAGAAAGCAGGGACAGCGACTTAATGAAAAACTGTTTTTT.

The V call is TRBV3-1 (or the pseudogene TRBV3-2), the J call TRBJ1-5; D unresolved. Germline CDR1 reads LGHDT; CDR2 reads YNNKEL (reference sequence). The CDR3 covers 13 residues. The V and J ends lost 2 bases and 3 bases respectively, with 5 bases between them. The CDR3 region is CASSQLVNQPQHF. For the CDR3, the DNA is TGTGCCAGCAGCCAATTAGTCAATCAGCCCCAGCATTTT.

The chain is built from TRBV19 and TRBJ1-4, with 11 bases aligning to TRBD1. CDR3 length equals 19 residues. Germline CDR1 and CDR2: LNHDA and SQIVND (reference sequence). The junction had 13 bases not matched to a gene; V was cut back by 5 bases and J by 2 bases. The chain's CDR3 is CASSSLPGTGGTTNEKLFF. CDR3 bases: TGTGCCAGTAGTTCCCTCCCCGGGACAGGGGGAACGACTAATGAAAAACTGTTTTTT.

This chain uses TRBV4-3 with TRBJ2-1, with 10 bases lining up with TRBD2. The CDR3 consists of 16 residues. After removal of 0 bases from V and 5 bases from J, the junction contained 4 bases not matched to a gene. In germline, CDR1 is LGHNA, CDR2 YSLEER. CDR3 coding DNA: TGCGCCAGCAGCCAAGAACTAGCGGGAAGACACAATGAGCAGTTCTTC. Translating it yields CASSQELAGRHNEQFF.

V gene TRBV19 combines with J gene TRBJ2-2, with TRBD2 as a possible D gene (6 bases). The CDR3 loop spans 15 amino acids. The germline V gene encodes CDR1 LNHDA and CDR2 SQIVND (reference sequence). Trimming stripped 6 bases from V and 0 bases from J, with 11 bases between. The CDR3 here is CASRAGSTNTGELFF. The CDR3 nucleotides are TGTGCCAGTAGGGCGGGGTCAACGAACACCGGGGAGCTGTTTTTT.

This sequence joins TRBV7-2 and TRBJ1-1; D is perhaps TRBD1 (6 bases). V lost 1 base and J lost 0, with 9 bases in between. The germline V gene has CDR1 SGHTA and CDR2 FQGNSA. The CDR3 runs to 15 residues. The CDR3 sequence: CASSLESGVNTEAFF. The CDR3, as DNA: TGTGCCAGCAGCTTAGAGTCAGGGGTGAACACTGAAGCTTTCTTT.

This chain connects TRBV5-6 to TRBJ2-1; weak D call: TRBD2 (5 bases). Germline V gives CDR1 SGHDT, CDR2 YYEEEE. Between the trimmed V and J ends, which lost 2 bases and 5 bases, there was a span of 14 bases. There are 15 residues in the CDR3. The CDR3 region is CASSLPREIDNEQFF. CDR3 nucleotide sequence: TGTGCCAGCAGCTTACCGAGGGAGATCGACAATGAGCAGTTCTTC.

Comment on this clone: Within the sample, other DNA sequences also encode this same CDR3. This chain joins TRBV19 and TRBJ1-5; no reliable D call. Germline lookup yields CDR1 LNHDA and CDR2 SQIVND (reference sequence). This CDR3 comprises 15 residues. V gave up 1 base and J gave up 7 bases, with 14 bases separating them. In nucleotides, the CDR3 is TGTGCCAGTAGTATAGTCCCTGGAGGGAACCAGCCCCAGCATTTT. It codes for CASSIVPGGNQPQHF.

This clone appeared a few times. CDR3 amino acids: CASSQGTGPYEQYF. CDR3 DNA sequence: TGCGCCAGCAGTCAAGGGACAGGACCCTACGAGCAGTACTTC. The chain carries TRBV23-1 and TRBJ2-7; 8 nucleotides agree with TRBD1. TRBV23-1 has ORF status, its function being uncertain. This CDR3 has 14 amino acids. After removal of 2 bases from V and 2 bases from J, the junction contained 2 bases not matched to a gene.

The rearrangement uses TRBV3-1 (or the pseudogene TRBV3-2) and TRBJ1-3; weak D call: TRBD1 (5 bases). Trimming shortened V by 3 bases and J by 4 bases, and 25 bases separated the two germline ends. The CDR3 contains 19 residues. Germline CDR1 and CDR2: LGHDT and YNNKEL (reference sequence). In DNA, the CDR3 is TGTGCCAGCAGCCACCCGTCTACCCCCATACAGGACCTCGGAAACACCATATATTTT. Its protein is CASSHPSTPIQDLGNTIYF.

The rearrangement uses TRBV7-2 and TRBJ1-3; D may be TRBD1 (5 bases). Per germline, CDR1 SGHTA and CDR2 FQGNSA. V lost 5 bases, J lost 11 bases, and 19 bases lay in between. The CDR3 runs 14 residues. CDR3 residues: CASSLMTANPAIYF. CDR3 DNA: TGTGCCAGCAGCCTAATGACAGCAAACCCTGCCATATATTTT.

This chain links TRBV2 with TRBJ1-1, with 7 nucleotides matching TRBD1. The CDR3 contains 14 residues. V lost 5 bases, J lost 8 bases, and 11 bases stayed unmatched. Looked up from germline, CDR1 is SNHLY and CDR2 is FYNNEI. The CDR3 DNA follows: TGTGCCAGCAGTTCCCGGACAGGATCCTTCGAAGCTTTCTTT. Protein product: CASSSRTGSFEAFF.

The chain carries TRBV6-6 and TRBJ1-1; D is unclear. The CDR3 loop spans 14 amino acids. Per the germline V gene, CDR1 is MNHNY and CDR2 is SVGAGI (reference sequence). Trimming removed 2 bases from V and 4 bases from J, with 11 bases in between. The CDR3 spells CASSYDGVGTEAFF. DNA for the CDR3: TGTGCCAGCAGTTACGACGGGGTAGGCACTGAAGCTTTCTTT.

The chain couples TRBV9 to TRBJ2-5; 7 nucleotides match TRBD1. Germline V CDR1 and CDR2: SGDLS, YYNGEE. The ends lost 4 bases at V and 3 bases at J; junction bases unmatched: 3. The CDR3 sequence is 13 residues long. The CDR3 is CASSSTGKETQYF. DNA for the CDR3: TGTGCCAGCAGCTCGACAGGGAAAGAGACCCAGTACTTC. Full variable domain (remainder filled in from reference TRBV9 and TRBJ2-5): DSGVTQTPKHLITATGQRVTLRCSPRSGDLSVYWYQQSLDQGLQFLIQYYNGEERAKGNILERFSAQQFPDLHSELNLSSLELGDSALYFCASSSTGKETQYFGPGTRLLVL.

This clone was counted a few times. The chain is built from TRBV28 and TRBJ1-2; maybe TRBD1 (5 bases). Germline assignment: CDR1 MDHEN and CDR2 SYDVKM. This CDR3 is 13 amino acids long. Deletions cut 3 bases from V and 4 bases from J, with 9 bases between. The CDR3 loop reads CASSLQGSYGYTF. Written as DNA, the CDR3 is TGTGCCAGCAGTTTGCAGGGATCCTATGGCTACACCTTC.

The genes are TRBV7-9 and TRBJ1-1; 10 bases agree with TRBD1. The V gene end was trimmed by 4 bases and the J gene end by 5 bases; junction bases not matched to a gene: 7. This CDR3 spans 15 amino acids. CDR1 is SEHNR, CDR2 FQNEAQ, per germline (reference sequence). CDR3 loop: CASSSRTGGGTEAFF. The CDR3 DNA reads TGTGCCAGCAGCTCCCGGACAGGGGGAGGTACTGAAGCTTTCTTT.

This clone was detected only a few times. The J gene is TRBJ1-2, the V gene TRBV10-3; TRBD1 aligns across 7 bases. The CDR3 runs to 13 residues. CDR1 and CDR2 from the germline V gene are ENHRY and SYGVKD. V shed 6 bases and J 3 bases; nucleotides not matched to a gene: 4. In DNA, the CDR3 is TGTGCCATCAGCCAGGACAGGCACTATGGCTACACCTTC. As protein: CAISQDRHYGYTF.

This chain joins TRBV13 and TRBJ1-4; 7 positions match TRBD1. Unmatched junction bases numbered 8, after V lost 6 bases and J lost 4 bases. The CDR3 runs to 15 residues. Per the germline V gene, CDR1 is PRHDT and CDR2 is FYEKMQ (reference sequence). The CDR3 region is CASSEGTDDNEKLFF. The CDR3 nucleotides read TGTGCCAGCAGTGAAGGGACAGACGATAATGAAAAACTGTTTTTT.

This clone was counted between two and nine times. The chain uses TRBV6-2 or TRBV6-3 and TRBJ2-2; 7 nucleotides align to TRBD2. J was trimmed by 3 bases and V by 5 bases; bases with no gene match: 6. The CDR3 sequence is 15 residues long. CDR1 is MNHEY, CDR2 SVGEGT, per germline. In nucleotides, the CDR3 is TGTGCCAGCAGTGCGGGGGACTCTCACACCGGGGAGCTGTTTTTT. The encoded protein is CASSAGDSHTGELFF.

The rearrangement uses TRBV18 and TRBJ2-7, with a possible D match to TRBD1 (6 bases). Germline-derived CDR1 and CDR2 are KGHSH and LQKENI. V lost 2 bases, J lost 6 bases, and 11 bases lay in between. This CDR3 contains 13 residues. The CDR3 reads CASSPDRSGEQYF. Written as DNA, the CDR3 is TGTGCCAGCTCACCAGACAGGAGTGGCGAGCAGTACTTC.